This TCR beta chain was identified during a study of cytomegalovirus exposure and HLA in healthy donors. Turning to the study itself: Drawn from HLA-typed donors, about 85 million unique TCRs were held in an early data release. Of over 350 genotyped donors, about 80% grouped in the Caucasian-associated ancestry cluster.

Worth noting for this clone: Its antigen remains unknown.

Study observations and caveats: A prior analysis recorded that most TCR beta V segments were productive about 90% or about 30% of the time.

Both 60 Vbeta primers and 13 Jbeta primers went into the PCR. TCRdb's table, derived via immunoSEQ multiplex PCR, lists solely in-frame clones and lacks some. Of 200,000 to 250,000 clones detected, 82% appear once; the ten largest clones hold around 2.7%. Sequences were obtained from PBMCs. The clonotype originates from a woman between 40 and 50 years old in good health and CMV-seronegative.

The CDR3 coding sequence is TGTGCCAGCAGCCTTGACAGGGGTCAGCCCCAGCATTTT. It is translated as CASSLDRGQPQHF. The chain recombines TRBV5-4 with TRBJ1-5; 8 bases fit TRBD1. The ends lost 4 bases at V and 6 bases at J; junction bases unmatched: 3. The CDR3 covers 13 residues. CDR1 SGHNT and CDR2 YYREEE come from the germline V gene (reference sequence).